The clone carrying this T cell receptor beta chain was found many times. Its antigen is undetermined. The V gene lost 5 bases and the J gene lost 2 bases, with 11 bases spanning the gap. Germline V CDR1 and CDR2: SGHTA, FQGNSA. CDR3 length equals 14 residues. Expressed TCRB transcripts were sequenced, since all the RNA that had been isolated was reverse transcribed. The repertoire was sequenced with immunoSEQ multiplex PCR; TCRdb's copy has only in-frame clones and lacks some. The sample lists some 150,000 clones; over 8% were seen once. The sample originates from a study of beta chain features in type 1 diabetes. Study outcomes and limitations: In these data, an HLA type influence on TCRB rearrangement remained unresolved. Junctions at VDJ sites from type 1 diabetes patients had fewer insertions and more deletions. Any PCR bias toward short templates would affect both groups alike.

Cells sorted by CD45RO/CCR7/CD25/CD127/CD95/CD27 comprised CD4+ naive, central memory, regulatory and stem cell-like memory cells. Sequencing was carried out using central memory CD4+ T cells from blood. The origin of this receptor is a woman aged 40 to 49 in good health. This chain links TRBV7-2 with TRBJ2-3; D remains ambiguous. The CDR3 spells CASSTKPVTDTQYF. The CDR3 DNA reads TGTGCCAGCAGCACCAAACCGGTCACAGATACGCAGTATTTT.